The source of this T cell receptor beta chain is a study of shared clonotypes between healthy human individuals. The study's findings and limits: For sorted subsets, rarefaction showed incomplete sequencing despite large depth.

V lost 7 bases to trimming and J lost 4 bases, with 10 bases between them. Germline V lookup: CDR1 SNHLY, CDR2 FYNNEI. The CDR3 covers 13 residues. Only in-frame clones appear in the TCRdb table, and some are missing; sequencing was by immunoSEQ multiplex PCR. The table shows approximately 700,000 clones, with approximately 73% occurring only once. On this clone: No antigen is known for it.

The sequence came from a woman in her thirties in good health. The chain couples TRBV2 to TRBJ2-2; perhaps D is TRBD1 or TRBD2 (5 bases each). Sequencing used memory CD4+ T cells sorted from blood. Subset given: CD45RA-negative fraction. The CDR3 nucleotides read TGTGCCAGCACCCTGGGGGTCACCGGGGAGCTGTTTTTT. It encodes CASTLGVTGELFF.